A selection of T cell receptor beta chains follows, all from one sample in a study of blood T cell repertoires in COVID-19. TCRdb keeps only in-frame clones here, not all; method: immunoSEQ multiplex PCR. This sample has about 220,000 clones; 84% occur once, and the top ten carry just under 20%. The specimen was peripheral blood. The receptor source for this set is a man aged 25-40 years with active or convalescent COVID-19. Each CDR3 is given with its conserved first and last residue. Fields, in order: V gene, D gene, J gene, clone size, CDR3 DNA, CDR3 protein. The D gene is left open where the match is weak. Expanded clones get a size class; other rows say once, few or many, or leave the size out.

TRBV3-1/TRBV3-2	-	TRBJ2-1	-	TGTGCCAGCAGCCAAGCGCCAGCGACGGGGAATGAGCAGTTCTTC	CASSQAPATGNEQFF
TRBV9	-	TRBJ1-3	-	TGTGCCAGCAGCGTTAGAGGAGGGCAAGGAAACACCATATATTTT	CASSVRGGQGNTIYF
TRBV7-2	-	TRBJ1-2	-	TGTGCCAGCAGCTTAAACCCGCAGTCTTCAGCGGGCTACACCTTC	CASSLNPQSSAGYTF
TRBV28	TRBD1	TRBJ2-1	-	TGTGCCAGCAGTCCACAGGGGGCGCGGAATGAGCAGTTCTTC	CASSPQGARNEQFF
TRBV2	-	TRBJ1-1	-	TGTGCCAGCAGTCCAGGGGACGCGAACACTGAAGCTTTCTTT	CASSPGDANTEAFF
TRBV30	-	TRBJ1-2	-	TGTGCCTGGCGGGGGAACTATGGCTACACCTTC	CAWRGNYGYTF
TRBV4-2	TRBD1	TRBJ1-1	-	TGTGCCAGCAGCCTTCGACAGGGAATGAACACTGAAGCTTTCTTT	CASSLRQGMNTEAFF
TRBV28	TRBD1	TRBJ1-1	once	TGTGCCAGCAGTTTATCAACAACTAAGACAGGGTGGGTTGCTGAAGCTTTCTTT	CASSLSTTKTGWVAEAFF
TRBV19	-	TRBJ2-7	-	TGTGCCAGTAGTTCAGGGGGGACCTACGAGCAGTACTTC	CASSSGGTYEQYF
TRBV25-1	TRBD2	TRBJ2-2	-	TGTGCCAGCCTCAGCGGGATGGAGGCCGGGGAGCTGTTTTTT	CASLSGMEAGELFF
TRBV12-3/TRBV12-4	-	TRBJ1-2	-	TGTGCCAGCAGCCTGACATCCTCCGGTGGCTACACCTTC	CASSLTSSGGYTF
TRBV11-2	TRBD2	TRBJ2-5	-	TGTGCCAGCAGCTTAGGGTTCGGTAGCGGGCAAGAGACCCAGTACTTC	CASSLGFGSGQETQYF
TRBV7-3	TRBD2	TRBJ2-3	once	TGTGCCAGCAGCCTCGACAGGGAGGTTAGCGGGAGGCACCTCACAGATACGCAGTATTTT	CASSLDREVSGRHLTDTQYF
TRBV28	-	TRBJ2-1	-	TGTGCCAGCAGTTTGGGAAAGGGCCGTCGGGAAGAGCAGTTCTTC	CASSLGKGRREEQFF
TRBV11-2	TRBD1	TRBJ2-3	-	TGTGCCAGCAGCTTAGGGGGGACAGGGGGAGATACGCAGTATTTT	CASSLGGTGGDTQYF
TRBV12-3/TRBV12-4	-	TRBJ1-6	-	TGTGCCAGCAGTCTGGACACCGCCCGACCCCTCCACTTT	CASSLDTARPLHF